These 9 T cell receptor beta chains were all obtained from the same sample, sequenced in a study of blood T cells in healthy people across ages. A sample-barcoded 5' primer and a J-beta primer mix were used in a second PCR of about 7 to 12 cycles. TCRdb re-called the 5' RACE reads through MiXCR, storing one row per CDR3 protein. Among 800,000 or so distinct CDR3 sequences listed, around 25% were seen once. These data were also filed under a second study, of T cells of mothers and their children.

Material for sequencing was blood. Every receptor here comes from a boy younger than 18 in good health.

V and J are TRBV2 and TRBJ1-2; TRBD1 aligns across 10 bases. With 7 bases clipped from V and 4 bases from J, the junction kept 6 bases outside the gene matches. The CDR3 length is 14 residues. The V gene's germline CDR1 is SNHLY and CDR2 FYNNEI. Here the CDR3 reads CASNDGQGGYGYTF. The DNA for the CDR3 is TGTGCCAGCAACGACGGACAGGGGGGCTATGGCTACACCTTC.

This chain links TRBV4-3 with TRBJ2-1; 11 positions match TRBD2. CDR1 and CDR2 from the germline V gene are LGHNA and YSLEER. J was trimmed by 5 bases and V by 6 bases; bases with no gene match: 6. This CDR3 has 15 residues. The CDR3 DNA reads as TGCGCCAGCAGGTTTCTAGCGGGAGGCAACAATGAGCAGTTCTTC. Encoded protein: CASRFLAGGNNEQFF.

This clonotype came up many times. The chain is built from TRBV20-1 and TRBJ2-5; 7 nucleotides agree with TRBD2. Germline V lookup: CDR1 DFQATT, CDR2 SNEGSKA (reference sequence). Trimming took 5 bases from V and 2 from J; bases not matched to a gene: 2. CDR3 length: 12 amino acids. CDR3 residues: CSAGGGQETQYF. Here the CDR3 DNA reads TGCAGTGCTGGGGGGGGACAAGAGACCCAGTACTTC.

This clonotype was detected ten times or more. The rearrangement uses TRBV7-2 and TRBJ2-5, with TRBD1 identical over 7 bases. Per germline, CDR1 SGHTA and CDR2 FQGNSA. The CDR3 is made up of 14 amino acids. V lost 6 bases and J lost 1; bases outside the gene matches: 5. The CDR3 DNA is TGTGCCAGCAGGTCTAGGGACAGCCAAGAGACCCAGTACTTC. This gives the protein CASRSRDSQETQYF. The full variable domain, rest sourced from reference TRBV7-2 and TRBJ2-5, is GAGVSQSPSNKVTEKGKDVELRCDPISGHTALYWYRQSLGQGLEFLIYFQGNSAPDKSGLPSDRFSAERTGGSVSTLTIQRTQQEDSAVYLCASRSRDSQETQYFGPGTRLLVL.

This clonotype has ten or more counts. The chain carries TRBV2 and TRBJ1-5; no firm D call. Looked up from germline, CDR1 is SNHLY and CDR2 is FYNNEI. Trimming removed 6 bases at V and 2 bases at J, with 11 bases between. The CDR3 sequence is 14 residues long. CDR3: CASSPSGGNQPQHF. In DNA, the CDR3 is TGTGCCAGCAGCCCGAGCGGGGGCAATCAGCCCCAGCATTTT.

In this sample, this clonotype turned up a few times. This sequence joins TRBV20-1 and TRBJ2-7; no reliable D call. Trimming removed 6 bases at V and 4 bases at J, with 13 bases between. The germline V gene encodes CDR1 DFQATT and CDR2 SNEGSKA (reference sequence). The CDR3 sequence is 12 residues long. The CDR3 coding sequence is TGCAGTGCCGTAAAAAGAAATTACGAGCAGTACTTC. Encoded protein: CSAVKRNYEQYF.

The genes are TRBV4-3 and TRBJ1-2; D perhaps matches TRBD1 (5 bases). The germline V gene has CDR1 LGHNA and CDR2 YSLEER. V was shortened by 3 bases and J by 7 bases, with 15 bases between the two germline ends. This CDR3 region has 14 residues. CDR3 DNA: TGCGCCAGCAGCCAGGGACTTACAGAACCTGGCTACACCTTC. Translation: CASSQGLTEPGYTF.

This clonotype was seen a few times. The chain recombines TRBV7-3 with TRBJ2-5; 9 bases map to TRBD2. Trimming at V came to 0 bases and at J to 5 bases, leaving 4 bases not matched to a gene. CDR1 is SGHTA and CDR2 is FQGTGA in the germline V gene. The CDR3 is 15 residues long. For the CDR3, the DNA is TGTGCCAGCAGCTTAACTAGCGGGAGTTGGGAGACCCAGTACTTC. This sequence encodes CASSLTSGSWETQYF. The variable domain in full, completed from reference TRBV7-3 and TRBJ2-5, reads GAGVSQTPSNKVTEKGKYVELRCDPISGHTALYWYRQSLGQGPEFLIYFQGTGAADDSGLPNDRFFAVRPEGSVSTLKIQRTERGDSAVYLCASSLTSGSWETQYFGPGTRLLVL.

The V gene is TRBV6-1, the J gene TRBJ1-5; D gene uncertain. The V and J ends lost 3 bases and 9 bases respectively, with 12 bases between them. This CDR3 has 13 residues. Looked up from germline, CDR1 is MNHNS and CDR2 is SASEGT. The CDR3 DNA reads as TGTGCCAGCAGTGATAATGCTGTTCGGCCCCAGCATTTT. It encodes CASSDNAVRPQHF.